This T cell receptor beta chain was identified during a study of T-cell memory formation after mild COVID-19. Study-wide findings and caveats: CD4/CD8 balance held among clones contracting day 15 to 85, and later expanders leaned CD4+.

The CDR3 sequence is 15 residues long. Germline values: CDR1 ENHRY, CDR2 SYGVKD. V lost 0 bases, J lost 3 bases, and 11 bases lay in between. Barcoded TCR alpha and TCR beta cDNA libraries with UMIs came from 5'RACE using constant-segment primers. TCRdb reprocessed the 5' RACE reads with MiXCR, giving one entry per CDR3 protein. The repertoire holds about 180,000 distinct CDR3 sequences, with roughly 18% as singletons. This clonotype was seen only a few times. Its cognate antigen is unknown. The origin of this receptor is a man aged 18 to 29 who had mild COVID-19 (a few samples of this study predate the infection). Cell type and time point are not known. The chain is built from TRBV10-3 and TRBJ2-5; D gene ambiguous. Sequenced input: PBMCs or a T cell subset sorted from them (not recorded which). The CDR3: CAISESTYGEETQYF. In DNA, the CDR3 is TGTGCCATCAGTGAGTCGACTTATGGGGAAGAGACCCAGTACTTC.